These T cell receptor beta chains were read from a single sample in a study of breast tumors, draining lymph nodes, adjacent tissues. TCRdb reprocessed the multiplex PCR reads with MiXCR, giving one entry per CDR3 protein. Counted here are about 9,600 distinct CDR3 sequences, about 40% occurring once; the ten biggest clones make up 14%. Sequencing was carried out using tumor-adjacent breast tissue. The receptor set was obtained from a female donor with breast cancer. Some clones in this sample may be carry-over from other donors' samples. Both conserved end residues are part of each CDR3.

v_gene	CDR3aa
TRBV30	CAWSGDRNSPLHF
TRBV6-5	CASSYLSGELFF
TRBV7-8	CASRATTGWSGNTIYF
TRBV4-1	CASSRRWTSGSSDTQYF
TRBV28	CASSFASSGDNQPQHF
TRBV20-1	CSVSGRGADTQYF
TRBV5-1	CASSKALAGYEQFF
TRBV29-1	CSVRAGTVYEQYF
TRBV5-8	CASSRGLAGVNEQFF
TRBV5-1	CASSLASGGHNEQFF
TRBV6-1	CASSDREHNEQFF
TRBV7-8	CASSLYLAGGHGGEQFF
TRBV9	CASSVGGRAADTQYF
TRBV3-1	CASSQQGVSPLHF
TRBV20-1	CSASLPSSGRAYEQYF
TRBV2	CASTMRVETQYF
TRBV20-1	CSAGSGFGHNEQFF
TRBV20-1	CSASYSGISYNEQFF
TRBV5-1	CASSDTATNEKLFF
TRBV6-5	CASSTPRRGGETQYF
TRBV20-1	CSASGLAGGPLNEQYF
TRBV2	CASSETGNEQFF
TRBV20-1	CSARGGWSNYGYTF
TRBV10-3	CAISESRGQGQETQYF
TRBV6-5	CASSPQGGRQHF
TRBV28	CASSPSSGVAGSLDEQYF
TRBV6-5	CASSIQEGETQYF
TRBV6-1	CASSELSQGAIYEQFF
TRBV5-4	CASSYSPAGGNTEAFF
TRBV4-1	CASSRAGERNEQFF
TRBV9	CASSVWLTSGRNEQFF
TRBV7-2	CASSLAWMNIQYF
TRBV12-3/TRBV12-4	CASSLRTGTSNQPQHF
TRBV9	CASSAGTSGARSSYEQYF
TRBV27	CASSPFSSYNEQFF
TRBV9	CASSVGGNSYEQYF
TRBV20-1	CSAIRSSYNEQFF
TRBV9	CASSGGLHQPQHF
TRBV27	CASSSQPLDSNYGYTF
TRBV19	CASSSGGTMAVGFQETQYF
TRBV6-1	CASSEGPGTGSSYNEQFF
TRBV19	CASSINLRGVSEQFF
TRBV7-9	CASSPQGAVYEQYF